What follows are 10 T cell receptor beta chains derived from one specimen sequenced in a study of blood T cell repertoires in COVID-19. TCRdb keeps only in-frame clones here, not all; method: immunoSEQ multiplex PCR. The data hold about 210,000 clones, with roughly 84% observed a single time. The sample was peripheral blood. These receptors were collected from a woman older than 75 with COVID-19, enrolled during active disease.

J is TRBJ1-1 and V is TRBV5-1; D gene unclear. The CDR3 spans 14 residues. The V gene lost 0 bases and the J gene lost 4 bases, with 10 bases spanning the gap. Per germline, CDR1 SGHRS and CDR2 YFSETQ. The CDR3 spells CASSLGLEVTEAFF. CDR3 nucleotide sequence: TGCGCCAGCAGCTTGGGCCTGGAGGTCACTGAAGCTTTCTTT.

This clone was counted only a few times. The genes are TRBV3-1 (or the pseudogene TRBV3-2) and TRBJ1-6; no clear D gene. Trimming cost V 1 base and J 0 bases, with 7 bases left between them. The CDR3 is made up of 16 amino acids. Looked up from germline, CDR1 is LGHDT and CDR2 is YNNKEL (reference sequence). The CDR3 is CASSQGVSSYNSPLHF. As DNA, the CDR3 is TGTGCCAGCAGCCAAGGAGTGAGCTCCTATAATTCACCCCTCCACTTT.

The CDR3 DNA reads TGTGCCATCAGTGGAGAGGGAGGGTTTCAAAAACTGTTTTTT. Residues: CAISGEGGFQKLFF. V usage is TRBV10-3 and J usage is TRBJ1-4; no reliable D call. CDR3 length: 14 amino acids. Per germline, CDR1 ENHRY and CDR2 SYGVKD. V was clipped by 4 bases and J by 9 bases, with 15 bases between them.

V and J are TRBV28 and TRBJ1-3; a possible D gene is TRBD1 (5 bases). The ends were cut back, 7 bases at V and 4 bases at J, with 14 bases in the middle. The CDR3 is made up of 14 amino acids. Per germline, CDR1 MDHEN and CDR2 SYDVKM. In DNA, the CDR3 is TGTGCCAGCAACTCTGGGGCGGGGGGAAACACCATATATTTT. Translated: CASNSGAGGNTIYF.

This clone was seen just once. The gene calls are TRBV9 and TRBJ2-2; 7 nucleotides line up with TRBD1. Germline lookup yields CDR1 SGDLS and CDR2 YYNGEE. V was clipped by 3 bases and J by 6 bases; unmatched bases: 5. The CDR3 covers 14 residues. The CDR3 here is CASSANRGPGELFF. CDR3 bases: TGTGCCAGCAGCGCTAACAGGGGTCCCGGGGAGCTGTTTTTT.

This clone was seen once. This chain uses TRBV5-1 with TRBJ2-3; TRBD2 matches 7 bases. The trim removed 4 bases at V and 5 bases at J, leaving 4 bases unmatched. The germline gives CDR1 SGHRS, CDR2 YFSETQ. This CDR3 has 13 residues. The CDR3 DNA reads as TGCGCCAGCAGCCGACTAGCCCGAGATACGCAGTATTTT. Translation: CASSRLARDTQYF.

This clone has just one count. CDR3 sequence: CASSLDGGEEYGYTF. The DNA of the CDR3 is TGTGCCAGCAGCTTGGACGGGGGAGAGGAATATGGCTACACCTTC. The chain joins TRBV5-5 to TRBJ1-2; tentative D call: TRBD1 (5 bases). The V end was cut by 0 bases, the J end by 5 bases, with 14 bases between. CDR3 length equals 15 residues. Per germline, CDR1 SGHKS and CDR2 YYEKEE (reference sequence).

The sample holds a few counts of this clone. The gene calls are TRBV7-9 and TRBJ1-2; TRBD1 matches at 8 bases. J gave up 2 bases and V 4 bases, and 0 bases lay outside the gene matches. Per the germline V gene, CDR1 is SEHNR and CDR2 is FQNEAQ (reference sequence). CDR3 length equals 13 residues. CDR3 in amino acids: CASSSGGNYGYTF. The CDR3 DNA sequence: TGTGCCAGCAGCTCAGGGGGCAACTATGGCTACACCTTC.

This chain uses TRBV4-2 with TRBJ1-5; no definite D call. Germline V gene lookup returns CDR1 LGHNA and CDR2 YNFKEQ. The CDR3 is 13 residues long. V shed 0 bases and J shed 6 bases, with 6 bases lying between them. CDR3 in amino acids: CASSQESGQPQHF. As DNA, the CDR3 is TGTGCCAGCAGCCAAGAAAGCGGTCAGCCCCAGCATTTT.

The CDR3 DNA reads TGTGCCAGCAGTCCAGGGGCTCCTGACGGTCAGCCCCAGCATTTT. This sequence encodes CASSPGAPDGQPQHF. The chain combines TRBV28 with TRBJ1-5; tentatively, D is TRBD1 (6 bases). In germline, CDR1 is MDHEN, CDR2 SYDVKM. V gave up 5 bases and J gave up 6 bases, with 17 bases separating them. The CDR3 totals 15 residues.